This passage covers 22 T cell receptor beta chains from one sample sequenced in a study of vaccination and CD4 T cells after COVID-19. The antigens for these receptors are not known. The Oncomine TCR Beta short-read assay sequenced DNA from cultured CD4+ T cells. TCRdb analysed the PCR reads with MiXCR anew, one entry per CDR3 protein. This table has several thousand distinct CDR3 sequences, 55% to 75% appearing once. Indicated treatment: roughly 10-day PBMC culture with coronavirus spike peptide pools or control peptides (ViraFEST assay). Material: CD4+ T cells from blood, cultured in vitro. These receptor sequences come from a human donor who had recovered from COVID-19.

The rearrangement links TRBV4-1 to TRBJ1-1, with D possibly being TRBD1 (6 bases). CDR1 is MGHRA and CDR2 is YSYEKL in the germline V gene. The CDR3 runs to 16 residues. V was cut by 2 bases and J by 5 bases, with 18 bases left in between. The CDR3 region has the DNA TGCGCCAGCAGCCAACTAAAGGGGACCACAGGGACTGAAGCTTTCTTT. This translates into CASSQLKGTTGTEAFF.

This clonotype was seen just once. The V and J genes are TRBV20-1 and TRBJ2-3; 14 bases map to TRBD2. The ends lost 3 bases at V and 0 bases at J; junction bases unmatched: 5. CDR1 DFQATT and CDR2 SNEGSKA come from the germline V gene (reference sequence). This CDR3 has 17 amino acids. The CDR3 sequence: CSARRGLAGVSTDTQYF. CDR3 in DNA: TGCAGTGCTAGGCGGGGACTAGCGGGGGTGAGCACAGATACGCAGTATTTT.

This chain joins TRBV7-2 and TRBJ1-6; D not resolved. V shed 3 bases and J shed 7 bases, with 13 bases lying between them. Germline V CDR1 and CDR2: SGHTA, FQGNSA. The CDR3 contains 15 residues. The CDR3: CASSFYSTANSPLHF. The CDR3 nucleotides read TGTGCCAGCAGCTTTTACTCGACCGCCAATTCACCCCTCCACTTT.

The gene calls are TRBV4-3 and TRBJ1-2; D is unclear. Germline assignment: CDR1 LGHNA and CDR2 YSLEER. This CDR3 region has 13 residues. Trimming removed 0 bases from V and 8 bases from J, with 10 bases in between. CDR3 sequence (DNA): TGCGCCAGCAGCCAAGAGGGTCCGGGCGGCTACACCTTC. Amino acids: CASSQEGPGGYTF.

This clonotype was counted once. The rearrangement uses TRBV6-1 and TRBJ1-5; 7 nucleotides match TRBD1. Germline V lookup: CDR1 MNHNS, CDR2 SASEGT. CDR3 length: 14 residues. The junction had 6 bases not matched to a gene; V was cut back by 6 bases and J by 4 bases. In nucleotides, the CDR3 is TGTGCCAGCAGCACAGGGGCGGGGAATCAGCCCCAGCATTTT. Its translation is CASSTGAGNQPQHF.

The chain carries TRBV19 and TRBJ2-7; D might be TRBD1 (6 bases). V lost 11 bases and J lost 3, with 17 bases in between. The CDR3 loop spans 13 amino acids. CDR1 and CDR2 from the germline V gene are LNHDA and SQIVND (reference sequence). The CDR3 loop is CASMTGDRYEQYF. The CDR3 bases are TGTGCCTCAATGACAGGAGATCGCTACGAGCAGTACTTC.

The V gene is TRBV7-3, the J gene TRBJ2-7; 9 bases are shared with TRBD1. V lost 5 bases and J lost 3; bases outside the gene matches: 5. The V gene's germline CDR1 is SGHTA and CDR2 FQGTGA. This CDR3 has 14 residues. CDR3 region: CASSPSTGGYEQYF. The CDR3 nucleotides are TGTGCCAGCAGCCCCTCGACAGGGGGCTACGAGCAGTACTTC.

The rearrangement links TRBV7-6 to TRBJ2-7, with unresolved D. With 3 bases removed from V and 1 base from J, the gap between germline ends came to 10 bases. The length of the CDR3 is 14 residues. Germline CDR1 is SGHVS and CDR2 is FNYEAQ. CDR3 sequence: CASSLMITSYEQYF. The CDR3 DNA follows: TGTGCCAGCAGCTTGATGATAACTTCCTACGAGCAGTACTTC. The variable domain in full, completed from reference TRBV7-6 and TRBJ2-7, reads GAGVSQSPRYKVTKRGQDVALRCDPISGHVSLYWYRQALGQGPEFLTYFNYEAQQDKSGLPNDRFSAERPEGSISTLTIQRTEQRDSAMYRCASSLMITSYEQYFGPGTRLTVT.

V usage is TRBV6-2 or TRBV6-3 and J usage is TRBJ1-1; D unclear. V was cut by 5 bases and J by 5 bases, with 15 bases left in between. The germline V gene encodes CDR1 MNHEY and CDR2 SVGEGT. The CDR3 length is 14 residues. The CDR3 sequence is CASSPMVVRTEAFF. DNA for the CDR3: TGTGCCAGCAGTCCCATGGTGGTTCGGACTGAAGCTTTCTTT.

This clonotype was seen a few times. The chain has TRBV6-5 and TRBJ1-2; 8 positions agree with TRBD1. CDR3 length: 16 amino acids. The germline gives CDR1 MNHEY, CDR2 SVGAGI. Trimming at V came to 0 bases and at J to 4 bases, leaving 7 bases not matched to a gene. The CDR3 nucleotides read TGTGCCAGCAGTTACTCGGGTCAGGGGGCAGGCTATGGCTACACCTTC. Translating it yields CASSYSGQGAGYGYTF.

The chain is built from TRBV5-1 and TRBJ1-2; a possible D gene is TRBD1 (5 bases). V gave up 0 bases and J gave up 7 bases, with 10 bases separating them. CDR1 is SGHRS, CDR2 YFSETQ, per germline. CDR3 length equals 13 residues. CDR3 region: CASSLAGEGGYTF. In DNA form, the CDR3 reads TGCGCCAGCAGCTTGGCGGGGGAAGGTGGCTACACCTTC.

The chain combines TRBV29-1 with TRBJ1-2, with a weak D call TRBD1 (6 bases). V was cut by 4 bases and J by 3 bases, with 12 bases left in between. Germline loops: CDR1 SQVTM, CDR2 ANQGSEA. The CDR3 covers 13 residues. This CDR3 is CSVGQGTDYGYTF. CDR3 DNA: TGCAGCGTTGGGCAGGGGACCGACTATGGCTACACCTTC.

In its sample, this clonotype was seen a few times. The chain uses TRBV11-2 and TRBJ1-5, with 9 nucleotides matching TRBD1. CDR3 length: 14 amino acids. From germline, CDR1 is SGHAT and CDR2 FQNNGV. V was pared by 3 bases and J by 7 bases, with 4 bases of the junction left unmatched. DNA for the CDR3: TGTGCCAGCAGCTTGGTGGACAGGGGACAGCCCCAGCATTTT. Translated: CASSLVDRGQPQHF.

The genes are TRBV6-2 or TRBV6-3 and TRBJ2-1; D is undetermined. Germline lookup yields CDR1 MNHEY and CDR2 SVGEGT. This CDR3 comprises 14 residues. V was trimmed by 4 bases and J by 6 bases, leaving 13 bases between them. The DNA for the CDR3 is TGTGCCAGCAGTTCTCAACTCCTGAGCAATGAGCAGTTCTTC. Amino acids: CASSSQLLSNEQFF.

The genes are TRBV7-2 and TRBJ2-1, with no clear D. The CDR3 has 16 residues. V lost 0 bases and J 0 bases, leaving 9 bases between the germline ends. Germline V gene lookup returns CDR1 SGHTA and CDR2 FQGNSA. CDR3 amino acids: CASSLAELRSYNEQFF. In DNA form, the CDR3 reads TGTGCCAGCAGCTTAGCGGAGCTCCGCTCCTACAATGAGCAGTTCTTC.

The gene calls are TRBV19 and TRBJ2-7; no reliable D call. This CDR3 comprises 14 residues. V was pared by 0 bases and J by 9 bases, with 15 bases between. Looked up from germline, CDR1 is LNHDA and CDR2 is SQIVND (reference sequence). The CDR3 sequence: CASSIDHAQMAQYF. DNA of the CDR3: TGTGCCAGTAGTATAGATCACGCACAGATGGCGCAGTACTTC.

CDR3 loop: CAWRLGGGYGYTF. DNA for the CDR3: TGTGCCTGGAGGTTGGGGGGCGGGTATGGCTACACCTTC. The chain couples TRBV30 to TRBJ1-2; D may be TRBD1 (6 bases). V dropped 3 bases and J dropped 5 bases, with 13 bases sitting between them. The V gene's germline CDR1 is GTSNPN and CDR2 SVGIG (reference sequence). There are 13 residues in the CDR3.

The V call is TRBV27, the J call TRBJ1-3, with D maybe TRBD1 (5 bases). The CDR3 is 14 residues long. Trimming cost V 5 bases and J 7 bases, with 15 bases left between them. Germline V gene lookup returns CDR1 MNHEY and CDR2 SMNVEV (reference sequence). The CDR3 region has the DNA TGTGCCAGCAGTCCTCGGGGGGGTGTGAACACCATATATTTT. Its translation is CASSPRGGVNTIYF.

This clonotype was seen a few times. The CDR3 loop is CASSYPSWLAGGNIQYF. In DNA form, the CDR3 reads TGTGCCAGCAGTTACCCTTCCTGGCTAGCGGGGGGAAACATTCAGTACTTC. This rearrangement joins TRBV27 to TRBJ2-4, with TRBD2 matching over 11 bases. CDR3 size: 17 residues. Looked up from germline, CDR1 is MNHEY and CDR2 is SMNVEV (reference sequence). The trim removed 4 bases at V and 6 bases at J, leaving 11 bases unmatched.

The chain carries TRBV6-2 or TRBV6-3 and TRBJ2-5, with a possible D match to TRBD2 (5 bases). Germline V gene data show CDR1 as MNHEY and CDR2 as SVGEGT. V dropped 6 bases and J dropped 9 bases, with 14 bases sitting between them. The CDR3 runs 12 residues. The CDR3 DNA reads as TGTGCCAGCAGGGCCGATATTAGCGCCCAGTACTTC. Translation: CASRADISAQYF.

V is TRBV10-3 and J is TRBJ1-2; 7 bases fit TRBD1. The J segment lost 4 bases and the V segment lost 0 bases, leaving 2 bases of the junction unmatched. Germline V gives CDR1 ENHRY, CDR2 SYGVKD. This CDR3 is 14 amino acids long. The CDR3 nucleotides read TGTGCCATCAGTGAGTCTGCAGGGGGCTATGGCTACACCTTC. Protein: CAISESAGGYGYTF.

Written as DNA, the CDR3 is TGCGCCAGCAGCTCCCCCCCGGGTAACGGCTACACCTTC. It yields the protein CASSSPPGNGYTF. The J gene is TRBJ1-2, the V gene TRBV5-1; D uncertain. Trimming pared 3 bases from V and 8 bases from J, leaving 14 bases between. This CDR3 has 13 amino acids. The germline V gene has CDR1 SGHRS and CDR2 YFSETQ.